This is a list of T cell receptor beta chains from one sample in a study of blood T cell repertoires in COVID-19. The assay was immunoSEQ multiplex PCR, and TCRdb's table has in-frame clones only and misses some. Among roughly 68,000 clones listed, approximately 80% were seen once. The sequenced sample was PBMCs or T cells enriched from blood (not recorded which). All receptors derive from a middle-aged woman with acute COVID-19. Each CDR3 is given with its conserved first and last residue. Each record gives: CDR3 protein, CDR3 DNA, D gene, clone size, V gene, J gene. The D gene is left open where the match is weak. A row's size may be missing; if present it is once, few, many or a size class.

CDR3: CASSPHRIYTGELFF
DNA: TGTGCCAGCAGTCCCCACAGGATTTACACCGGGGAGCTGTTTTTT
D: .
size: .
V: TRBV6-1
J: TRBJ2-2

CDR3: CASSPGTGGNQPQHF
DNA: TGCGCCAGCAGCCCAGGGACAGGGGGCAATCAGCCCCAGCATTTT
D: TRBD1
size: .
V: TRBV5-1
J: TRBJ1-5

CDR3: CASSGARGRGREKLFF
DNA: TGTGCCAGCAGTGGGGCCCGCGGCAGGGGGAGGGAAAAACTGTTTTTT
D: TRBD1
size: .
V: TRBV6-1
J: TRBJ1-4

CDR3: CASSSGQDNEKLFF
DNA: TGTGCCAGCAGCTCGGGACAGGATAATGAAAAACTGTTTTTT
D: TRBD1
size: .
V: TRBV6-6
J: TRBJ1-4

CDR3: CASSQPGTATNYEKLFF
DNA: TGTGCCAGCAGCCAGCCGGGAACCGCGACCAACTATGAAAAACTGTTTTTT
D: .
size: .
V: TRBV28
J: TRBJ1-4

CDR3: CASSLVGGGAINEQFF
DNA: TGTGCCAGCAGCTTAGTCGGCGGGGGGGCTATTAATGAGCAGTTCTTC
D: TRBD2
size: few
V: TRBV7-6
J: TRBJ2-1

CDR3: CASSQRGLAGSTLRKQYF
DNA: TGTGCCAGCAGTCAAAGGGGACTAGCGGGATCTACTTTACGAAAACAGTACTTC
D: TRBD2
size: .
V: TRBV27
J: TRBJ2-7

CDR3: CASSPHAKGVGSNQPQHF
DNA: TGTGCCAGCAGTCCCCATGCCAAAGGGGTAGGGAGCAATCAGCCCCAGCATTTT
D: .
size: .
V: TRBV27
J: TRBJ1-5

CDR3: CATLLTEGGYTF
DNA: TGTGCCACTCTCCTTACAGAGGGAGGCTACACCTTC
D: .
size: .
V: TRBV7-8
J: TRBJ1-2

CDR3: CASSPSDRGHFGNTIYF
DNA: TGTGCCAGCTCACCGTCGGACAGGGGGCATTTTGGAAACACCATATATTTT
D: TRBD1
size: .
V: TRBV18
J: TRBJ1-3

CDR3: CASSAGWSNQPQHF
DNA: TGTGCCAGCAGTGCGGGTTGGAGCAATCAGCCCCAGCATTTT
D: .
size: .
V: TRBV2
J: TRBJ1-5

CDR3: CASVTAGNVGYTF
DNA: TGTGCCAGCGTAACGGCAGGGAACGTCGGCTACACCTTC
D: .
size: .
V: TRBV12-3/TRBV12-4
J: TRBJ1-2

CDR3: CASSPTRGSYNEQFF
DNA: TGCGCCAGCAGCCCCACTCGGGGCTCCTACAATGAGCAGTTCTTC
D: .
size: .
V: TRBV10-1
J: TRBJ2-1

CDR3: CASRQDSNQPQHF
DNA: TGCGCCAGCAGACAGGATAGCAATCAGCCCCAGCATTTT
D: .
size: few
V: TRBV5-1
J: TRBJ1-5

CDR3: CASSLASGYNEQFF
DNA: TGTGCCAGCAGCTTAGCTTCAGGCTACAATGAGCAGTTCTTC
D: .
size: .
V: TRBV7-9
J: TRBJ2-1

CDR3: CASSERQGGNQPQHF
DNA: TGTGCCAGCAGTGAACGGCAGGGGGGCAATCAGCCCCAGCATTTT
D: TRBD1
size: .
V: TRBV2
J: TRBJ1-5

CDR3: CASKLDRYSGNTIYF
DNA: TGTGCCAGTAAGCTGGACAGGTACTCTGGAAACACCATATATTTT
D: TRBD1
size: .
V: TRBV19
J: TRBJ1-3

CDR3: CAPGQHNSGANVLTF
DNA: TGTGCCCCCGGACAGCACAACTCTGGGGCCAACGTCCTGACTTTC
D: .
size: .
V: TRBV25-1
J: TRBJ2-6

CDR3: CASSTQGSSYEQYF
DNA: TGTGCCAGCAGCACCCAGGGGAGCTCCTACGAGCAGTACTTC
D: .
size: .
V: TRBV9
J: TRBJ2-7

CDR3: CASSLVLAGFFGDEQFF
DNA: TGCGCCAGCAGCTTGGTACTAGCGGGGTTTTTTGGGGATGAGCAGTTCTTC
D: TRBD2
size: .
V: TRBV5-1
J: TRBJ2-1

CDR3: CASSDGVVRPSSYNSPLHF
DNA: TGTGCCAGCAGTGACGGGGTGGTACGGCCGAGCTCCTATAATTCACCCCTCCACTTT
D: .
size: .
V: TRBV2
J: TRBJ1-6

CDR3: CASTFGEPHTEAFF
DNA: TGTGCCAGCACCTTCGGGGAGCCGCACACTGAAGCTTTCTTT
D: .
size: .
V: TRBV7-9
J: TRBJ1-1

CDR3: CASSVASGGQPYGYTF
DNA: TGTGCCAGCAGCGTAGCTTCTGGCGGACAGCCCTATGGCTACACCTTC
D: .
size: few
V: TRBV9
J: TRBJ1-2

CDR3: CASRTGSGTQYF
DNA: TGTGCCAGCAGGACAGGGTCGGGGACCCAGTACTTC
D: TRBD1
size: .
V: TRBV28
J: TRBJ2-5

CDR3: CASSARGAPHTGELFF
DNA: TGTGCCAGTAGTGCCCGGGGGGCCCCCCACACCGGGGAGCTGTTTTTT
D: .
size: .
V: TRBV19
J: TRBJ2-2

CDR3: CASSSQGAGNQPQHF
DNA: TGTGCCAGCAGTTCACAGGGGGCCGGCAATCAGCCCCAGCATTTT
D: TRBD1
size: once
V: TRBV28
J: TRBJ1-5

CDR3: CASSSGLRRETQYF
DNA: TGTGCCAGCAGCTCCGGACTCAGAAGGGAGACCCAGTACTTC
D: .
size: .
V: TRBV7-2
J: TRBJ2-5